Shown below are 27 T cell receptor beta chains from a single sample sequenced in a study of blood T cell repertoires in COVID-19. Assay used: immunoSEQ multiplex PCR; TCRdb lists only in-frame clones, some missing. Seen here are approximately 210,000 clones, roughly 90% observed once, and the top ten hold roughly 2.3%. The material sequenced was peripheral blood. These TCRs come from a young man who had recovered from COVID-19.

This clone was observed once. The chain links TRBV4-2 to TRBJ1-2; D not certain. The CDR3 runs to 14 residues. The germline gives CDR1 LGHNA, CDR2 YNFKEQ. Trimming took 0 bases from V and 0 from J, leaving 5 bases between them. The CDR3 loop reads CASSQERANYGYTF. CDR3 in DNA: TGTGCCAGCAGCCAAGAACGAGCTAACTATGGCTACACCTTC.

The J gene is TRBJ2-7, the V gene TRBV19; 8 bases are shared with TRBD2. The CDR3 runs 15 residues. Trimming took 1 base from V and 2 from J; bases not matched to a gene: 4. Looked up from germline, CDR1 is LNHDA and CDR2 is SQIVND (reference sequence). The CDR3 DNA follows: TGTGCCAGTAGTATAGCAGACGGGGGGGCCTACGAGCAGTACTTC. It is translated as CASSIADGGAYEQYF.

The chain carries TRBV23-1 and TRBJ1-6; D perhaps matches TRBD1 (5 bases). TRBV23-1 is an ORF for which the function is uncertain. V was pared by 4 bases and J by 10 bases, with 20 bases between. The CDR3 runs to 16 residues. The CDR3 protein is CASSPLSRGDESPLHF. CDR3 coding DNA: TGCGCCAGCAGTCCTCTTTCGCGGGGGGATGAGTCACCCCTCCACTTT.

The chain uses TRBV11-3 and TRBJ2-5; D gene unclear. CDR3 length: 12 residues. The germline CDR1 and CDR2 sequences are SGHNT and YENEEA. The V and J ends lost 4 bases and 2 bases respectively, with 5 bases between them. CDR3 amino acids: CASSSSQETQYF. The CDR3 region has the DNA TGTGCCAGCAGCTCTTCGCAAGAGACCCAGTACTTC.

CDR3 sequence reads: CASNTQGNYGGYTF. For the CDR3, the DNA is TGTGCCAGCAACACCCAGGGAAACTACGGTGGCTACACCTTC. The chain couples TRBV2 to TRBJ1-2; a possible D gene is TRBD1 (5 bases). The CDR3 runs to 14 residues. Germline values: CDR1 SNHLY, CDR2 FYNNEI. V dropped 7 bases and J dropped 7 bases, with 19 bases sitting between them.

This clone was observed once. V and J are TRBV7-2 and TRBJ1-2; 9 bases align to TRBD1. This CDR3 contains 14 residues. Per the germline V gene, CDR1 is SGHTA and CDR2 is FQGNSA. The trim removed 5 bases at V and 5 bases at J, leaving 6 bases unmatched. The CDR3 DNA is TGTGCCAGCAGCACTCGACAGGGGGTTTATGGCTACACCTTC. This gives the protein CASSTRQGVYGYTF.

This chain uses TRBV27 with TRBJ1-2, with TRBD1 matching over 10 bases. The CDR3 length is 15 residues. Germline V lookup: CDR1 MNHEY, CDR2 SMNVEV (reference sequence). V shed 5 bases and J 7 bases; nucleotides not matched to a gene: 10. As DNA, the CDR3 is TGTGCCAGCAGTCCCTTGGGACAGGGGATAGGTGGCTACACCTTC. Its translation is CASSPLGQGIGGYTF.

The chain joins TRBV5-1 to TRBJ2-1; possible D gene TRBD2, 6 bases. Germline V CDR1 and CDR2: SGHRS, YFSETQ. Trimming took 0 bases from V and 2 from J, leaving 9 bases between them. The CDR3 runs to 15 residues. CDR3 DNA: TGCGCCAGCAGCTTGGGGAGGGCCCCCTACAATGAGCAGTTCTTC. Its translation: CASSLGRAPYNEQFF.

The chain links TRBV30 to TRBJ1-1; maybe TRBD1 (6 bases). Per the germline V gene, CDR1 is GTSNPN and CDR2 is SVGIG (reference sequence). V shed 5 bases and J shed 4 bases, with 17 bases lying between them. The CDR3 length is 14 residues. CDR3 in DNA: TGTGCCTGGCGGATGACAGGCGGGGGCACTGAAGCTTTCTTT. This gives the protein CAWRMTGGGTEAFF. The whole variable domain, remainder taken from reference TRBV30 and TRBJ1-1, is SQTIHQWPATLVQPVGSPLSLECTVEGTSNPNLYWYRQAAGRGLQLLFYSVGIGQISSEVPQNLSASRPQDRQFILSSKKLLLSDSGFYLCAWRMTGGGTEAFFGQGTRLTVV.

This clone was seen just once. The chain combines TRBV7-9 with TRBJ1-4; D is possibly TRBD1 (6 bases). This CDR3 has 18 amino acids. Between the trimmed V and J ends, which lost 5 bases and 0 bases, there was a span of 19 bases. Germline V gives CDR1 SEHNR, CDR2 FQNEAQ (reference sequence). CDR3 in amino acids: CASSPIEGEPATNEKLFF. The CDR3, as DNA: TGTGCCAGCAGCCCTATTGAGGGGGAACCGGCAACTAATGAAAAACTGTTTTTT.

The rearrangement uses TRBV12-3 or TRBV12-4 and TRBJ1-2; no definite D call. Trimming removed 3 bases at V and 6 bases at J, with 11 bases between. This CDR3 contains 13 residues. CDR3 region: CASSFINFNGYTF. CDR3 sequence (DNA): TGTGCCAGCAGTTTTATAAACTTCAATGGCTACACCTTC.

The CDR3 sequence: CASSPSPGVPDYGYTF. CDR3 in DNA: TGTGCCAGCAGCCCTTCCCCAGGGGTCCCTGACTATGGCTACACCTTC. V is TRBV7-6 and J is TRBJ1-2; D may be TRBD1 (6 bases). V dropped 5 bases and J dropped 3 bases, with 19 bases sitting between them. This CDR3 comprises 16 residues. Germline assignment: CDR1 SGHVS and CDR2 FNYEAQ.

The chain recombines TRBV11-2 with TRBJ2-6, with no clear D. V lost 0 bases and J 9 bases, leaving 21 bases between the germline ends. CDR1 is SGHAT, CDR2 FQNNGV, per germline. The CDR3 runs 18 residues. The DNA for the CDR3 is TGTGCCAGCAGCTTAGATATTGGTGCTGCCGGTGAGGTCAACGTCCTGACTTTC. This gives the protein CASSLDIGAAGEVNVLTF.

V and J are TRBV29-1 and TRBJ1-4; weak D call: TRBD1 (6 bases). Trimming removed 4 bases at V and 8 bases at J, with 14 bases between. The germline gives CDR1 SQVTM, CDR2 ANQGSEA. The CDR3 totals 13 residues. CDR3 protein: CSVAGETREKLFF. In DNA, the CDR3 is TGCAGCGTTGCAGGGGAGACCCGGGAAAAACTGTTTTTT. Using reference TRBV29-1 and TRBJ1-4 for the parts outside the CDR3, the full variable domain is SAVISQKPSRDICQRGTSLTIQCQVDSQVTMMFWYRQQPGQSLTLIATANQGSEATYESGFVIDKFPISRPNLTFSTLTVSNMSPEDSSIYLCSVAGETREKLFFGSGTQLSVL.

This rearrangement joins TRBV12-5 to TRBJ1-3; D unresolved. In germline, CDR1 is LGHNT, CDR2 FRNRAP. This CDR3 is 12 amino acids long. V was cut by 7 bases and J by 0 bases, with 4 bases left in between. CDR3 sequence: CASAGSGNTIYF. CDR3 bases: TGTGCTAGTGCGGGCTCTGGAAACACCATATATTTT.

This sequence joins TRBV7-2 and TRBJ1-1; D remains ambiguous. The germline gives CDR1 SGHTA, CDR2 FQGNSA. Trimming cost V 1 base and J 2 bases, with 8 bases left between them. This CDR3 region has 14 residues. The CDR3: CASSLDRGNTEAFF. The CDR3 DNA follows: TGTGCCAGCAGCTTAGATCGGGGTAACACTGAAGCTTTCTTT.

V usage is TRBV2 and J usage is TRBJ1-2, with D tentatively TRBD1 (5 bases). V was cut by 7 bases and J by 8 bases, with 14 bases left in between. CDR1 is SNHLY and CDR2 is FYNNEI in the germline V gene. This CDR3 comprises 12 residues. CDR3 protein: CASKAGSVGYTF. DNA for the CDR3: TGTGCCAGCAAAGCAGGGTCGGTCGGCTACACCTTC.

J is TRBJ2-5 and V is TRBV7-8; tentative D call: TRBD1 (5 bases). Germline V gives CDR1 SGHVS, CDR2 FQNEAQ. The CDR3 has 13 residues. Deletions cut 5 bases from V and 5 bases from J, with 12 bases between. DNA for the CDR3: TGTGCCAGCAGCCGGACATCCCGGGAGACCCAGTACTTC. Translation: CASSRTSRETQYF.

This chain joins TRBV5-1 and TRBJ2-1; 7 nucleotides match TRBD2. This CDR3 comprises 14 residues. The J segment lost 7 bases and the V segment lost 1 base, leaving 5 bases of the junction unmatched. From germline, CDR1 is SGHRS and CDR2 YFSETQ. The CDR3, as DNA: TGCGCCAGCAGCTTGATGGCGGGAGCAAATGAGCAGTTCTTC. Residues: CASSLMAGANEQFF.

Here the CDR3 DNA reads TGTGCCAGCAGCCTACTCGCGGGCGGATACAATGAGCAGTTCTTC. Translation gives CASSLLAGGYNEQFF. The gene calls are TRBV7-9 and TRBJ2-1; a weak D match, TRBD2 (5 bases). The CDR3 runs 15 residues. Trimming took off 5 bases at V and 4 bases at J, with 15 bases between the two ends. The germline V gene has CDR1 SEHNR and CDR2 FQNEAQ (reference sequence).

V and J are TRBV3-1 (or the pseudogene TRBV3-2) and TRBJ2-3; the D is unclear. The CDR3 length is 13 residues. V was trimmed by 4 bases and J by 5 bases, leaving 10 bases between them. Germline values: CDR1 LGHDT, CDR2 YNNKEL (reference sequence). CDR3 sequence reads: CASSPLLGDTQYF. In nucleotides, the CDR3 is TGTGCCAGCAGCCCCCTCCTAGGAGATACGCAGTATTTT.

The table lists this clone with a count of one. The chain recombines TRBV18 with TRBJ1-6, with 7 bases aligning to TRBD1. The CDR3 consists of 15 residues. CDR1 and CDR2 from the germline V gene are KGHSH and LQKENI. Germline trimming cut 3 bases from V and 7 bases from J; bases unmatched to any gene: 6. The CDR3 region has the DNA TGTGCCAGCTCACCGGTGGGACAGCAGAATTCACCCCTCCACTTT. It yields the protein CASSPVGQQNSPLHF. The full variable domain, completed using reference TRBV18 and TRBJ1-6, is NAGVMQNPRHLVRRRGQEARLRCSPMKGHSHVYWYRQLPEEGLKFMVYLQKENIIDESGMPKERFSAEFPKEGPSILRIQQVVRGDSAAYFCASSPVGQQNSPLHFGNGTRLTVT.

This clone was detected only a few times. In the same sample, other DNA sequences code for this CDR3. The genes are TRBV9 and TRBJ2-3; D not certain. V was trimmed by 0 bases and J by 0 bases, leaving 2 bases between them. CDR1 and CDR2 (germline): SGDLS, YYNGEE. The CDR3 is 13 residues long. As DNA, the CDR3 is TGTGCCAGCAGCGTAGTAAGCACAGATACGCAGTATTTT. Residues: CASSVVSTDTQYF.

This rearrangement joins TRBV18 to TRBJ2-5; the match to TRBD2 covers 10 bases. The CDR3 loop spans 15 amino acids. V trimming: 2 bases; J trimming: 4 bases; junction bases outside the gene matches: 4. The germline V gene encodes CDR1 KGHSH and CDR2 LQKENI. The CDR3 region has the DNA TGTGCCAGCTCACCAAGCGGGGGGGCCAGAGAGACCCAGTACTTC. Translated: CASSPSGGARETQYF.

V gene TRBV4-2 combines with J gene TRBJ1-3, with unresolved D. Trimming took 4 bases from V and 2 from J, leaving 12 bases between them. Germline CDR1 is LGHNA and CDR2 is YNFKEQ. CDR3 length: 15 residues. Here the CDR3 DNA reads TGTGCCAGCAGCCTCGATCACGGGGCTGGAAACACCATATATTTT. Its translation is CASSLDHGAGNTIYF.

This clone was recorded once. The rearrangement links TRBV23-1 to TRBJ1-2, with TRBD1 as a possible D gene (5 bases). TRBV23-1 is an ORF, with its function uncertain. Deletions cut 11 bases from V and 4 bases from J, with 14 bases between. This CDR3 contains 12 residues. The CDR3 here is CAYRGQTYGYTF. Here the CDR3 DNA reads TGCGCCTATAGGGGCCAGACCTATGGCTACACCTTC.

This clone was seen repeatedly, ten times or more. The rearrangement links TRBV19 to TRBJ2-6; D gene unclear. The germline CDR1 and CDR2 sequences are LNHDA and SQIVND (reference sequence). The V and J ends lost 6 bases and 1 base respectively, with 10 bases between them. The CDR3 totals 15 residues. The CDR3 region is CASRPLRSGANVLTF. Written as DNA, the CDR3 is TGTGCCAGTAGACCACTCCGTTCTGGGGCCAACGTCCTGACTTTC.